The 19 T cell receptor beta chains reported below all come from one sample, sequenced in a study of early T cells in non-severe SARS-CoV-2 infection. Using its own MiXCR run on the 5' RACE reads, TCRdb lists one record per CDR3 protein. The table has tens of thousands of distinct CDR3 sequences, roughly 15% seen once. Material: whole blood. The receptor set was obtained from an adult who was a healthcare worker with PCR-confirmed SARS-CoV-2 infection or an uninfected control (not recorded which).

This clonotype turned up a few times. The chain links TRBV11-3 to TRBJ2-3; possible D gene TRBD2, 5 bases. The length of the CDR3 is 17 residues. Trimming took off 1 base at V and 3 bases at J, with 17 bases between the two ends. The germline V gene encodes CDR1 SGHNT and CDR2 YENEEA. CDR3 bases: TGTGCCAGCAGCTTAGGTGTGACAAGGGAGAGTACAGATACGCAGTATTTT. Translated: CASSLGVTRESTDTQYF.

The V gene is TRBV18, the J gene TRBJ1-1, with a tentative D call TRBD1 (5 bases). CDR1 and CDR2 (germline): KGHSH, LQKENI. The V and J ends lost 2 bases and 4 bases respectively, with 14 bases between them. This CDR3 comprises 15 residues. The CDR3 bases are TGTGCCAGCTCACCAGAGACAGAATTATCCACTGAAGCTTTCTTT. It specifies CASSPETELSTEAFF.

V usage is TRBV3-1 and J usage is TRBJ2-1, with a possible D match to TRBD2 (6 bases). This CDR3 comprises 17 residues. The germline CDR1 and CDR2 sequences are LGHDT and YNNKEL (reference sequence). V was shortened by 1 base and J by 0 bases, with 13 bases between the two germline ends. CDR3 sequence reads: CASSQGTIQSSYNEQFF. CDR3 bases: TGTGCCAGCAGCCAAGGGACTATACAAAGCTCCTACAATGAGCAGTTCTTC.

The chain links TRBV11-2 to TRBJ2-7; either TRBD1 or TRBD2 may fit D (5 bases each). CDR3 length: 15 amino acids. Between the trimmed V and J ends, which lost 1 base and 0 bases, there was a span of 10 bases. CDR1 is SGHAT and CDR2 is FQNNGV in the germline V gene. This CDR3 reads CASSLAFGGSYEQYF. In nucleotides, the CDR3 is TGTGCCAGCAGCTTAGCCTTTGGGGGCTCCTACGAGCAGTACTTC. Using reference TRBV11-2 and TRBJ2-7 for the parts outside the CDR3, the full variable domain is EAGVAQSPRYKIIEKRQSVAFWCNPISGHATLYWYQQILGQGPKLLIQFQNNGVVDDSQLPKDRFSAERLKGVDSTLKIQPAKLEDSAVYLCASSLAFGGSYEQYFGPGTRLTVT.

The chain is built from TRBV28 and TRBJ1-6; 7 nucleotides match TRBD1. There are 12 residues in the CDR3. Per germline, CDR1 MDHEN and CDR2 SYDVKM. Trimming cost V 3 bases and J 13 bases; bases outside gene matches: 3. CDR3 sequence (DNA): TGTGCCAGCAGTTTCCGACAGGGTCCCCTCCACTTT. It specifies CASSFRQGPLHF.

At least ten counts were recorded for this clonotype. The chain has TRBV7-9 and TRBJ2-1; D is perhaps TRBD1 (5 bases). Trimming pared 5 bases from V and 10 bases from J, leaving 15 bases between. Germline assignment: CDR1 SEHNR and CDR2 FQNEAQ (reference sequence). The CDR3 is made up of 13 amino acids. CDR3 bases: TGTGCCAGCAGCAGATATCAGGGAAGAGAGCAGTTCTTC. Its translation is CASSRYQGREQFF.

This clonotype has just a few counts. The CDR3 DNA follows: TGTGCCAGCAGTGTTGAAGTGGGGACGGGGGAGCAGTACTTC. Residues: CASSVEVGTGEQYF. This rearrangement joins TRBV2 to TRBJ2-7; the D call may be TRBD1 or TRBD2 (5 bases each). Germline CDR1 reads SNHLY; CDR2 reads FYNNEI. V was trimmed by 4 bases and J by 7 bases, leaving 17 bases between them. The CDR3 sequence is 14 residues long.

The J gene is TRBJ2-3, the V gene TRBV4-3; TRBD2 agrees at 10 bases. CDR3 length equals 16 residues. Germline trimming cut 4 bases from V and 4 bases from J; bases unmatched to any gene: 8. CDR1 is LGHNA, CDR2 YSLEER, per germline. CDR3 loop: CASSLNLAGGSDTQYF. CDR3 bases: TGCGCCAGCAGCCTAAATTTAGCGGGGGGCTCAGATACGCAGTATTTT.

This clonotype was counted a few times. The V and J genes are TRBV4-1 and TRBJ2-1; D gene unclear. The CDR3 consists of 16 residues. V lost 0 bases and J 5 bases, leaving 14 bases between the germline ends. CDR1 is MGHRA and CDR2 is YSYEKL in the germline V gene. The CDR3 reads CASSQEEVAANNEQFF. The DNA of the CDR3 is TGCGCCAGCAGCCAAGAAGAGGTAGCAGCTAACAATGAGCAGTTCTTC.

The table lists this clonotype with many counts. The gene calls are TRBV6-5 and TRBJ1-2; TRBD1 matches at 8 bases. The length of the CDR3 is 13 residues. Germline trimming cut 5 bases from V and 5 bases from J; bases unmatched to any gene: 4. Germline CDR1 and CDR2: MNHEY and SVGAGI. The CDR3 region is CASSPDREYGYTF. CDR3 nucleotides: TGTGCCAGCAGTCCGGACAGGGAGTATGGCTACACCTTC.

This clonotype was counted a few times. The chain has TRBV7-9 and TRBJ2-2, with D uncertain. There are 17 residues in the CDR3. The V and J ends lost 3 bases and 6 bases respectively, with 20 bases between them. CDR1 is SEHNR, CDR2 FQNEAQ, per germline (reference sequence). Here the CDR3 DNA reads TGTGCCAGCAGCTTTGGCTCCCACATAAAAATATCCGGGGAGCTGTTTTTT. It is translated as CASSFGSHIKISGELFF. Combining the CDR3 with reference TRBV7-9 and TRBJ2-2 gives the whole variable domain DTGVSQNPRHKITKRGQNVTFRCDPISEHNRLYWYRQTLGQGPEFLTYFQNEAQLEKSRLLSDRFSAERPKGSFSTLEIQRTEQGDSAMYLCASSFGSHIKISGELFFGEGSRLTVL.

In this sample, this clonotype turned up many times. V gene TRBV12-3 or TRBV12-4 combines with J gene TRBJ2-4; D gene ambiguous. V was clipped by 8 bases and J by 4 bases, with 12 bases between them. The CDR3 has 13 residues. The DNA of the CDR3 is TGTGCCAGCCTCTTAGCCGGGAAAAACATTCAGTACTTC. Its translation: CASLLAGKNIQYF.

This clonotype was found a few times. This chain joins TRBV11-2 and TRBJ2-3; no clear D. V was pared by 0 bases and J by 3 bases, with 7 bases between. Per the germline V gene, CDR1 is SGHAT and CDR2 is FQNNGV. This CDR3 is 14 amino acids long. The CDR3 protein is CASSLDFRTDTQYF. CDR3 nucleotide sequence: TGTGCCAGCAGCTTAGATTTTCGGACAGATACGCAGTATTTT.

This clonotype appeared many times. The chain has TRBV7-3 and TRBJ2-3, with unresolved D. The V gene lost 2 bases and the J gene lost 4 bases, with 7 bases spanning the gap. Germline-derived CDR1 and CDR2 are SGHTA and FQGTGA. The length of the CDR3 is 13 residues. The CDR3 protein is CASSLEAPDTQYF. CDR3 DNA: TGTGCCAGCAGCTTAGAAGCCCCAGATACGCAGTATTTT.

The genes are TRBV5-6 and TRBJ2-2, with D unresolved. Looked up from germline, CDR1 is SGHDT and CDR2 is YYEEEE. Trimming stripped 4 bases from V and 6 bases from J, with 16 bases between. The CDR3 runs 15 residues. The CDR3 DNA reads TGTGCCAGCAGCCCTCTTACTGGGGTCGCCGGGGAGCTGTTTTTT. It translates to CASSPLTGVAGELFF.

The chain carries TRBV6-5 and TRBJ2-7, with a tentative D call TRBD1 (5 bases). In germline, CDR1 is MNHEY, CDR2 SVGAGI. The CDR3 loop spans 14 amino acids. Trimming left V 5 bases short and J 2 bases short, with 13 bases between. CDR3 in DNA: TGTGCCAGCAGTGGATGGGGCGCAGCCTACGAGCAGTACTTC. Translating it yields CASSGWGAAYEQYF.

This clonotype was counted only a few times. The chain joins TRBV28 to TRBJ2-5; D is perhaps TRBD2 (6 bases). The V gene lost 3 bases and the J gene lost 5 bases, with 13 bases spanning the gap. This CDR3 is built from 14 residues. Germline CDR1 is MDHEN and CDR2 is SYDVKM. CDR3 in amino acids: CASSFVLAKETQYF. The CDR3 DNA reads TGTGCCAGCAGTTTTGTGCTAGCGAAGGAGACCCAGTACTTC.

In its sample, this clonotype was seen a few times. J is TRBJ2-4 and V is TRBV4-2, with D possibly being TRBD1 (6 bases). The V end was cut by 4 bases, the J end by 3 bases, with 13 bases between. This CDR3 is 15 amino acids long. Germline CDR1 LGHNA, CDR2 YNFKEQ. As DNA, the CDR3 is TGTGCCAGCAGCCGAGACAGGAGCGTCAAAAACATTCAGTACTTC. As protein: CASSRDRSVKNIQYF.

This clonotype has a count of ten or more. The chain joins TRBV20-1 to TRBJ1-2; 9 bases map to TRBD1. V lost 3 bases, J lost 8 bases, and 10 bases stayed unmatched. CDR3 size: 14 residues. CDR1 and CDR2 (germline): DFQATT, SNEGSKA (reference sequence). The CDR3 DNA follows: TGCAGTGCTAGTACTTCGGGACAGGGTCGGGGCTACACCTTC. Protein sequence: CSASTSGQGRGYTF.